This T cell receptor (beta chain) emerged from a study of T cells in Graves' hyperthyroidism and ophthalmopathy. RNA transcripts were the template for amplifying TCR beta CDR3 regions. When the TCR CDR3 underwent first-round RT-PCR, the HTBI primer set was used. TCRdb processed the multiplex PCR reads anew with MiXCR; each CDR3 protein has one entry. The table includes approximately 600,000 distinct CDR3 sequences, 15% to 20% detected once. Losses at the gene ends were 1 base for V and 5 bases for J; bases not matched to a gene: 4. This CDR3 has 14 residues. The germline CDR1 and CDR2 sequences are GTSNPN and SVGIG (reference sequence). Researchers barred patients who had uncontrolled infection, other autoimmune disease, pregnancy or lactation. Diagnoses used clinical symptoms, serum thyroxine and TRAb, thyroid ultrasound and orbital computed tomography. Study-wide results and caveats: The model made its ophthalmopathy prediction, and onset followed a median 6.5 months later. Most thyroid clonotypes expanded above 0.001 were also detected in blood.

This clonotype came up a few times. The antigen is not known. Sequencing input: blood. This rearrangement joins TRBV30 to TRBJ2-1, with 8 positions matching TRBD2. The TCR originated in a woman under 40 with Graves' hyperthyroidism. The CDR3 spells CAWSATSADNEQFF. The CDR3 DNA reads as TGTGCCTGGAGTGCGACTAGCGCCGACAATGAGCAGTTCTTC.